This is a list of T cell receptor beta chains from one sample in a study of OX40 agonist ivuxolimab in advanced cancers. TCRdb's copy holds only in-frame clones and misses some; the assay was immunoSEQ multiplex PCR. The data hold approximately 7,500 clones, with around 80% observed a single time. The sequencing here drew on CD4+ or CD8+ T cells sorted from blood, taken in a trial of the OX40 agonist ivuxolimab. These receptor sequences come from an adult with an advanced solid tumor such as melanoma, head and neck, liver or kidney cancer. The conserved cysteine and the conserved F or W are not part of the CDR3 here.

J gene	V gene	CDR3 protein
TRBJ2-7	TRBV19	ASWGISVPMPYEQY
TRBJ2-1	TRBV4-1	ASSGDRGEQF
TRBJ1-3	TRBV5-1	ASSLNPDRGRLIGNTIY
TRBJ2-7	TRBV6-8	ASSYQGDYEQY
TRBJ1-2	TRBV6-9	ASSYGRLYGYT
TRBJ2-3	TRBV9	ASSPSGYTDTQY
TRBJ2-1	TRBV28	ASSLLVAGNNEQF
TRBJ1-5	TRBV6-6	ASSYNPAGNQPQH
TRBJ2-7	TRBV19	ASSVGTSSYEQY
TRBJ1-1	TRBV7-6	ASSRTGNTEAF
TRBJ2-3	TRBV5-6	ASSLVAGETDTQY
TRBJ2-2	TRBV2	ASSRDSHNTGELF
TRBJ2-3	TRBV5-1	ASSPSAGGPDTQY
TRBJ1-1	TRBV6-1	ASRDMVVLITEAF
TRBJ1-5	TRBV19	ASSVLRDINQPQH
TRBJ2-1	TRBV7-2	ASSLGLGPYNEQF
TRBJ2-6	TRBV25-1	ASSGTVSGANVLT
TRBJ2-7	TRBV5-6	ASSLTGGGQY
TRBJ2-7	TRBV7-6	ASSLGTGKTYEQY
TRBJ2-2	TRBV4-3	ASSSGRINTGELF
TRBJ2-2	TRBV19	ASRGLAGNTGELF
TRBJ1-5	TRBV6-4	ATYPHQPQH
TRBJ2-3	TRBV4-3	ASSQVQGFGIDTQY
TRBJ2-7	TRBV9	ASSVRQGSYEQY
TRBJ1-5	TRBV28	ASRDWVNQPQH
TRBJ2-5	TRBV5-1	ASRFTLQETQY
TRBJ2-3	TRBV5-1	ASSLAGDRVTDTQY
TRBJ1-5	TRBV10-2	ASSRGPGNQPQH
TRBJ2-6	TRBV28	ASYKGAANVLT
TRBJ2-2	TRBV9	ASSAPYREGELF
TRBJ2-2	TRBV6-1	ASSYVGELF
TRBJ1-6	TRBV28	ASSLGPSGSPLH
TRBJ2-3	TRBV9	ASSVQLAGGDTQY
TRBJ2-7	TRBV7-9	ASSLAVGQAYEQY
TRBJ2-7	TRBV2	ASTPKGSEGYEQY
TRBJ2-1	TRBV27	ASSPNARSEQF
TRBJ1-5	TRBV6-5	ASSALNSNQPQH
TRBJ2-7	TRBV4-2	ASSQLTGQGVYEQY
TRBJ2-1	TRBV27	ASSLSPVNEQF
TRBJ2-5	TRBV18	ASSLTTGAAETQY
TRBJ2-1	TRBV2	ASSASLWGNEQF
TRBJ1-2	TRBV6-5	ASRQGYGYT
TRBJ1-3	TRBV19	ASHSGNTIY
TRBJ2-1	TRBV25-1	ASSPLGQSNEQF
TRBJ2-2	TRBV27	ASSLLTGRTGELF
TRBJ2-3	TRBV9	ASSVGADSTDTQY
TRBJ2-6	TRBV14	ASSLRESGANVLT
TRBJ1-6	TRBV27	ASSPGQGNRSPLH
TRBJ1-5	TRBV27	ASGTGGGYSNQPQH
TRBJ1-4	TRBV13	ASSLGEKLF
TRBJ2-3	TRBV10-3	AISESSSGRTDTQY